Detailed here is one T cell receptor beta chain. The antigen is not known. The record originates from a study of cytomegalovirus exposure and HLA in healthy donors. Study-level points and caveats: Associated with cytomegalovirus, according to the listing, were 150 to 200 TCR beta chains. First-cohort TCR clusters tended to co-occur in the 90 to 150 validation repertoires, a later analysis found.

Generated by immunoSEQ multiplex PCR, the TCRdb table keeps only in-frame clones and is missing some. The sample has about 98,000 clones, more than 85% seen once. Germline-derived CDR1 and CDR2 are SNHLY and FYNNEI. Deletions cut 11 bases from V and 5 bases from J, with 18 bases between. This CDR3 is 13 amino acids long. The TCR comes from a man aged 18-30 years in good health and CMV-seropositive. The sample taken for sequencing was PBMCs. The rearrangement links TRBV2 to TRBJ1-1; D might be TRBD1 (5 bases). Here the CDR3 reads CALGWGGWTEAFF. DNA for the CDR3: TGTGCCCTAGGGTGGGGGGGATGGACTGAAGCTTTCTTT.